This TCR beta chain was documented in a study of blood T cell repertoires in COVID-19. Across the study: COVID-19 samples, acute and convalescent, were from the United States, Italy and Spain. PBMCs, B-cell-depleted T cells, or T cells provided the cDNA or gDNA that made up the material.

Trimming removed 5 bases at V and 4 bases at J, with 15 bases between. Germline assignment: CDR1 SGHTA and CDR2 FQGTGA. The CDR3 is 15 amino acids. In the source study's methods: Cell counts per sample came from amplifying reference gene primers. TCRdb's table, derived via immunoSEQ multiplex PCR, lists solely in-frame clones and lacks some. V and J calls and clone size are those listed in that table; D and trimming were worked out from the DNA. The table lists 98,000 or so clones, around nine tenths of them singletons. The source material was peripheral blood. This receptor was identified in a human donor in a cohort sampled during active COVID-19. V gene TRBV7-3 combines with J gene TRBJ2-1; D may be TRBD2 (5 bases). In DNA, the CDR3 is TGTGCCAGCAGCCTCCTTCGGGGTCTGTACAATGAGCAGTTCTTC. Protein: CASSLLRGLYNEQFF.